This T cell receptor (beta chain) was sequenced for a study of cytomegalovirus exposure and HLA in healthy donors. Study results and caveats: Most CMV-associated TCR beta chains were later found to appear HLA-restricted. The study recorded 164 TCR beta chains that were cytomegalovirus-associated. TRBV6-2, TRBV6-3 and some other V segments were unresolvable in 87-base-pair reads.

This clone occurred a few times. The antigen is not known. This PCR relied on a set of 60 Vbeta primers and 13 Jbeta primers. Profiled with immunoSEQ multiplex PCR; TCRdb holds only in-frame clones, not every one. The sample includes over 100,000 clones, 65% to 75% of them seen just once. The germline V gene has CDR1 MNHEY and CDR2 SVGAGI. With 2 bases removed from V and 7 bases from J, the gap between germline ends came to 6 bases. The CDR3 extends over 11 amino acids. This clonotype was sampled from a man aged 35 to 55 in good health and CMV-seropositive. The chain recombines TRBV6-5 with TRBJ2-7, with D uncertain. Sample: PBMCs. The CDR3 sequence: CASSYAEEQYF. The DNA of the CDR3 is TGTGCCAGCAGTTACGCGGAGGAGCAGTACTTC.